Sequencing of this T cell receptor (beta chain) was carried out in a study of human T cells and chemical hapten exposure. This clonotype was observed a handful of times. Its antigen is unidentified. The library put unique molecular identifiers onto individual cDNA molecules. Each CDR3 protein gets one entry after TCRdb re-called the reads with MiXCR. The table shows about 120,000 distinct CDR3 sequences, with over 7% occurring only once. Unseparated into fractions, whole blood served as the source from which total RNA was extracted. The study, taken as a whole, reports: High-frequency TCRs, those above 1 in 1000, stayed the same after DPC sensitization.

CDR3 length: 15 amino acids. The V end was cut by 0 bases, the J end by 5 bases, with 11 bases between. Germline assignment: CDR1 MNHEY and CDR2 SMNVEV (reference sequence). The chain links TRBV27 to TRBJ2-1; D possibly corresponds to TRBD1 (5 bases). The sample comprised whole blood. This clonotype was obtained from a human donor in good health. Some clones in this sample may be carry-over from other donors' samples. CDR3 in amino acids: CASSLSWGPNNEQFF. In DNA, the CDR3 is TGTGCCAGCAGTTTATCTTGGGGCCCTAACAATGAGCAGTTCTTC.